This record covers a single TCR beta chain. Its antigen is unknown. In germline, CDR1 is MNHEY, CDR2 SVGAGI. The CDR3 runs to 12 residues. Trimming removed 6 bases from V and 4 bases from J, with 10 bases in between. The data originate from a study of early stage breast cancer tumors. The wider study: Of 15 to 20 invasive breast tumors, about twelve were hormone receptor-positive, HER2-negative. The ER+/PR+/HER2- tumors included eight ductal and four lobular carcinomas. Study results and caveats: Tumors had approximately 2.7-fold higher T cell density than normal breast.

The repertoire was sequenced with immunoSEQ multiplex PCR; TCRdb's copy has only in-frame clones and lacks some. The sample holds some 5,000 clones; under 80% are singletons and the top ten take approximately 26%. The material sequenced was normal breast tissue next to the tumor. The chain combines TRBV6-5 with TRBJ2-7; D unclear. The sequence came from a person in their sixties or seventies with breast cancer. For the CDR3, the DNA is TGTGCCAGCAGCCAAACCCCGTACGAGCAGTACTTC. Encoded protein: CASSQTPYEQYF.